This T cell receptor beta chain is from a study of control samples from healthy donors and cancer patients (dated by TCRdb to about 2020). Libraries were constructed by the immunoSEQ multiplex PCR assay. TCRdb took over this immuneACCESS table, retaining in-frame rearrangements with V and J assigned. Such tables are incomplete; in checked studies, under half of the missing clones stem from an unresolved V gene, and the remainder is unexplained. Here the sample has about 77,000 clones; approximately 92% occur a single time. The ten largest clones capture 5% to 6% of the sample. About this clone itself: Its target antigen remains unknown. Base qualities were left out, and no much larger clone turns up one base away.

The CDR3 starts with the cysteine, ends with the phenylalanine, and has 15 residues. Of the read, only the CDR3 DNA is kept; its 45 bases are in frame from base 1. The germline V gene specifies SGHTS as CDR1 and YDEGEE as CDR2. Trimming removed 4 bases from V and 6 bases from J; the gene matches leave 8 bases unexplained. The clonotype originates from a woman aged 55-75 years in good health. The sequencing input was blood. The V and J segments used are TRBV5-8 and TRBJ2-1, and TRBD2 aligns with 9 junction nucleotides. In nucleotide form, the sequence is TGTGCCAGCAGCCTCGGACTAGCGCCCGGCAATGAGCAGTTCTTC. Its protein product is CASSLGLAPGNEQFF.